Listed here are 8 T cell receptor beta chains from one sample, sequenced in a study of CD8+ T cells in alopecia areata. RNA extraction and reverse transcription yielded cDNA as sequencing template. TCRdb's table, derived via immunoSEQ multiplex PCR, lists solely in-frame clones and lacks some. The table lists more than 85,000 clones, roughly 64% of them singletons. Regarding treatment: oral pan-JAK inhibitor, 5-10 mg twice daily. The sequences come from CD8+ T cells sorted from blood, collected at week 4, from a patient treated with tofacitinib. Every receptor here comes from a human donor with alopecia areata.

This chain links TRBV7-2 with TRBJ1-2, with a weak D call TRBD1 (6 bases). The ends were cut back, 1 base at V and 8 bases at J, with 17 bases in the middle. The CDR3 loop spans 15 amino acids. Germline V lookup: CDR1 SGHTA, CDR2 FQGNSA. Written as DNA, the CDR3 is TGTGCCAGCAGCTTAGTAGGGGGGTCGGGGGAGGGCTACACCTTC. It specifies CASSLVGGSGEGYTF.

The chain has TRBV5-6 and TRBJ2-7, with 8 bases that match TRBD1. CDR3 length equals 14 residues. Germline V gene data show CDR1 as SGHDT and CDR2 as YYEEEE. J gave up 6 bases and V 4 bases, and 9 bases lay outside the gene matches. CDR3 amino acids: CASSATTGDGEQYF. CDR3 DNA sequence: TGTGCCAGCAGCGCCACGACAGGGGACGGCGAGCAGTACTTC.

The genes are TRBV9 and TRBJ1-2, with D perhaps matching TRBD1 (6 bases). Between the trimmed V and J ends, which lost 0 bases and 4 bases, there was a span of 13 bases. Germline CDR1 reads SGDLS; CDR2 reads YYNGEE. The CDR3 covers 15 residues. The CDR3 DNA reads as TGTGCCAGCAGCGTAGTACAGGGAGGTACCTATGGCTACACCTTC. As protein: CASSVVQGGTYGYTF.

V and J are TRBV2 and TRBJ2-7, with D possibly being TRBD1 or TRBD2 (5 bases each). Deletions cut 1 base from V and 7 bases from J, with 11 bases between. The CDR3 is made up of 13 amino acids. From germline, CDR1 is SNHLY and CDR2 FYNNEI. CDR3: CASSEVGVWEQYF. The CDR3 coding sequence is TGTGCCAGCAGTGAAGTGGGGGTCTGGGAGCAGTACTTC.

This chain connects TRBV7-9 to TRBJ2-3; 7 positions agree with TRBD2. This CDR3 is built from 17 residues. Germline V gives CDR1 SEHNR, CDR2 FQNEAQ (reference sequence). Germline trimming cut 1 base from V and 1 base from J; bases unmatched to any gene: 8. CDR3 sequence (DNA): TGTGCCAGCAGCTTAGTGATGGGCGGGAGTGGCACAGATACGCAGTATTTT. Translated, it gives CASSLVMGGSGTDTQYF.

This clone was detected only a few times. The junction and the germline gene differ at one end; a read error may be behind it. This chain joins TRBV7-9 and TRBJ2-2; 9 bases map to TRBD1. The CDR3 runs 15 residues. The germline CDR1 and CDR2 sequences are SEHNR and FQNEAQ (reference sequence). The CDR3 reads CASSRDRGSTGELFF. In DNA form, the CDR3 reads TGCGCCAGCAGCCGAGACAGGGGGTCCACCGGGGAGCTGTTTTTT.

The rearrangement uses TRBV4-3 and TRBJ1-6; 8 bases are shared with TRBD1. The V segment lost 1 base and the J segment 5 bases; nucleotides outside the gene matches: 10. The CDR3 is made up of 18 amino acids. Per the germline V gene, CDR1 is LGHNA and CDR2 is YSLEER. CDR3 DNA sequence: TGCGCCAGCAGCCAAGTATGGGAGACAGGGGAAGATAATTCACCCCTCCACTTT. Its protein product is CASSQVWETGEDNSPLHF.

The rearrangement uses TRBV29-1 and TRBJ2-7; TRBD2 agrees at 8 bases. This CDR3 is 11 amino acids long. Germline V gives CDR1 SQVTM, CDR2 ANQGSEA. The CDR3 region is CRPQAGDEQYF. CDR3 nucleotides: TGCAGACCTCAAGCGGGGGACGAGCAGTACTTC.